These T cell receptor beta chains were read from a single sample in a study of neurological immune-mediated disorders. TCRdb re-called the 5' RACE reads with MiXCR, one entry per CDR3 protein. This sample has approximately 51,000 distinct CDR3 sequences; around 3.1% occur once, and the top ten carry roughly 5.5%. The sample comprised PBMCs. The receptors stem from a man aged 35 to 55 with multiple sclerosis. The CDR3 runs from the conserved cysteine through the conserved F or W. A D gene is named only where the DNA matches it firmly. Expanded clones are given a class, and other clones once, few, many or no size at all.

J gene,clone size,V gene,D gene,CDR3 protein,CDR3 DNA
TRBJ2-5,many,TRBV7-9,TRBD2,CASSLGLAGPLQETQYF,TGTGCCAGCAGCCTAGGTCTAGCGGGGCCCCTTCAAGAGACCCAGTACTTC
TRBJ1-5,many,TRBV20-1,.,CSASRMVSNQPQNF,TGCAGTGCTAGCAGGATGGTGAGCAATCAGCCCCAGAATTTT
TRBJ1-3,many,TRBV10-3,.,CAITQTPRTGNTIYF,TGTGCCATCACCCAGACTCCTAGGACCGGAAACACCATATATTTT
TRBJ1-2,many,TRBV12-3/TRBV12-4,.,CASSPGAYYGYTF,TGTGCCAGCAGCCCAGGGGCTTACTATGGCTACACCTTC
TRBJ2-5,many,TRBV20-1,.,CSARRDFQETQYF,TGCAGTGCTAGACGGGACTTTCAAGAGACCCAGTACTTC
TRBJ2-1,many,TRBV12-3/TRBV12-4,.,CATAAGASEQFF,TGTGCCACAGCCGCGGGTGCGAGTGAGCAGTTCTTC
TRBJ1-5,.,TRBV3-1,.,CASSHGGMNQPQNF,TGTGCCAGCAGCCATGGAGGGATGAATCAGCCCCAGAATTTT
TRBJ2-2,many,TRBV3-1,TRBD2,CASSPLAGRDTGELFF,TGTGCCAGCAGTCCTCTAGCGGGGCGCGACACCGGGGAGCTGTTTTTT
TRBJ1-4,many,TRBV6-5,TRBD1,CASSTTGTGFRKLFF,TGTGCCAGCAGTACTACGGGGACAGGGTTTCGAAAACTGTTTTTT
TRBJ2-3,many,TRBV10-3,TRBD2,CAIMRREGSTDTQYF,TGTGCCATCATGAGGCGGGAGGGCAGCACAGATACGCAGTATTTT
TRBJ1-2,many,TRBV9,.,CASSSGGGPYGYTF,TGTGCCAGCAGCTCCGGGGGGGGTCCCTATGGCTACACCTTC
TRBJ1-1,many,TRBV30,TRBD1,CAWREDRVSTEAFF,TGTGCCTGGAGGGAAGACAGGGTTAGCACTGAAGCTTTCTTT
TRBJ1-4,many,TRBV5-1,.,CASSLAGGNEKLFF,TGCGCCAGCAGCTTGGCCGGCGGTAATGAAAAACTGTTTTTT
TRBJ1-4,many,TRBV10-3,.,CAISESTAGEKLFF,TGTGCCATCAGTGAGTCGACTGCGGGGGAAAAACTGTTTTTT
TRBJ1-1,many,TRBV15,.,CATSFTGLTEAFF,TGTGCCACCAGCTTTACAGGTCTCACTGAAGCTTTCTTT
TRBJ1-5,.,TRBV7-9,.,CASSTSGGPDQPQNF,TGTGCCAGCAGCACTAGTGGTGGTCCTGATCAGCCCCAGAATTTT
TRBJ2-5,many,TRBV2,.,CASRPGGETQYF,TGTGCCAGCAGGCCAGGGGGGGAGACCCAGTACTTC
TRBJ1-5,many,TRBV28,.,CASSLVPGFSNQPQNF,TGTGCCAGCAGCCTGGTGCCGGGCTTTAGCAATCAGCCCCAGAATTTT
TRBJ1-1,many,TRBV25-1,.,CASQKQGPNTEAFF,TGTGCCAGTCAAAAACAGGGTCCTAACACTGAAGCTTTCTTT
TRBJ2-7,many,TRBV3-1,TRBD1,CASSQDSTGGDEQYF,TGTGCCAGCAGCCAAGATTCTACAGGGGGCGACGAGCAGTACTTC
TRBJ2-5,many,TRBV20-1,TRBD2,CSARNAGGYQETQYF,TGCAGTGCTAGAAATGCGGGGGGCTACCAAGAGACCCAGTACTTC